Shown below are 27 T cell receptor beta chains from a single sample sequenced in a study of blood T cell repertoires in COVID-19. Clones were read by immunoSEQ multiplex PCR, and TCRdb kept only the in-frame ones, dropping some. The sample comprises tens of thousands of clones, roughly 90% of which are singletons, and about 1.8% rests with the top ten. The material sequenced was peripheral blood. These receptors came from a man aged 60-69 years with acute or convalescent COVID-19.

This rearrangement joins TRBV5-6 to TRBJ1-2; maybe TRBD1 (6 bases). Germline assignment: CDR1 SGHDT and CDR2 YYEEEE. V was pared by 4 bases and J by 6 bases, with 7 bases between. The CDR3 totals 11 residues. The CDR3 sequence is CASSHRDGYTF. For the CDR3, the DNA is TGTGCCAGCAGCCACAGGGATGGCTACACCTTC.

The rearrangement links TRBV24-1 to TRBJ1-4; 8 nucleotides align to TRBD1. The CDR3 loop spans 15 amino acids. Per the germline V gene, CDR1 is KGHDR and CDR2 is SFDVKD. The trim removed 3 bases at V and 5 bases at J, leaving 4 bases unmatched. The CDR3 loop is CATSDIQGGNEKLFF. The DNA for the CDR3 is TGTGCCACCAGTGATATACAGGGGGGAAATGAAAAACTGTTTTTT.

The chain carries TRBV6-5 and TRBJ2-3; TRBD2 matches 8 bases. The V segment lost 2 bases and the J segment 3 bases; nucleotides outside the gene matches: 1. This CDR3 is built from 14 residues. The V gene's germline CDR1 is MNHEY and CDR2 SVGAGI. This CDR3 reads CASSYGGRTDTQYF. The CDR3 DNA reads as TGTGCCAGCAGTTACGGCGGGAGGACAGATACGCAGTATTTT.

The chain combines TRBV6-5 with TRBJ1-5; tentative D call: TRBD1 (5 bases). The CDR3 covers 14 residues. V gave up 8 bases and J gave up 0 bases, with 11 bases separating them. The V gene's germline CDR1 is MNHEY and CDR2 SVGAGI. The CDR3 loop is CASLRQTSNQPQHF. CDR3 DNA sequence: TGTGCCAGCCTAAGACAGACTAGCAATCAGCCCCAGCATTTT.

The V call is TRBV29-1, the J call TRBJ1-3; TRBD1 aligns across 7 bases. Germline values: CDR1 SQVTM, CDR2 ANQGSEA. The junction had 6 bases not matched to a gene; V was cut back by 7 bases and J by 3 bases. This CDR3 spans 13 amino acids. CDR3 in amino acids: CSADRVGGNTIYF. For the CDR3, the DNA is TGCAGCGCCGACAGGGTGGGTGGAAACACCATATATTTT.

This sequence joins TRBV10-2 and TRBJ1-5; D unclear. The CDR3 is 14 amino acids. With 1 base removed from V and 6 bases from J, the gap between germline ends came to 10 bases. Germline CDR1 and CDR2: WSHSY and SAAADI. The CDR3 bases are TGCGCCAGCAGTGAGTGGGGAGACGCTCAGCCCCAGCATTTT. Translation: CASSEWGDAQPQHF.

The chain recombines TRBV3-1 (or the pseudogene TRBV3-2) with TRBJ2-5, with 7 bases matching TRBD1. Trimming took 5 bases from V and 5 from J; bases not matched to a gene: 8. Germline V gene sequence: CDR1 LGHDT, CDR2 YNNKEL (reference sequence). The CDR3 contains 14 residues. This CDR3 reads CASSSRQGSETQYF. The CDR3 DNA follows: TGTGCCAGCAGCTCGCGACAGGGTTCGGAGACCCAGTACTTC.

This clone appeared a few times. The chain has TRBV6-5 and TRBJ1-2; D perhaps matches TRBD1 (6 bases). V was trimmed by 5 bases and J by 1 base, leaving 14 bases between them. CDR3 length: 15 amino acids. Germline CDR1 is MNHEY and CDR2 is SVGAGI. CDR3 in amino acids: CASSIGLQGNYGYTF. The CDR3, as DNA: TGTGCCAGCAGTATCGGATTACAGGGTAACTATGGCTACACCTTC.

The chain is built from TRBV5-1 and TRBJ1-5; possibly TRBD1 for D (5 bases). The CDR3 runs 15 residues. Germline V lookup: CDR1 SGHRS, CDR2 YFSETQ. The V gene lost 1 base and the J gene lost 2 bases, with 10 bases spanning the gap. Here the CDR3 DNA reads TGCGCCAGCAGCTTGCGGGGGGACGGCAATCAGCCCCAGCATTTT. Its protein product is CASSLRGDGNQPQHF.

This clone has just one count. The chain couples TRBV11-1 to TRBJ2-1; tentative D call: TRBD2 (5 bases). The CDR3 is made up of 15 amino acids. The V end lost 5 bases, the J end lost 6 bases, and 17 bases lay between the germline ends. Looked up from germline, CDR1 is SGHAT and CDR2 is FQDESV (reference sequence). In nucleotides, the CDR3 is TGTGCCAGCAGCCAGTTAGCCTCTGGACTCAATGAGCAGTTCTTC. Protein sequence: CASSQLASGLNEQFF.

V gene TRBV20-1 combines with J gene TRBJ1-2; D not resolved. Trimming took off 4 bases at V and 7 bases at J, with 10 bases between the two ends. In germline, CDR1 is DFQATT, CDR2 SNEGSKA (reference sequence). The CDR3 spans 11 residues. CDR3 bases: TGCAGTGCTAAAGCCCCAGGTGGCTACACCTTC. This codes for CSAKAPGGYTF.

The gene calls are TRBV5-4 and TRBJ2-3; no firm D call. This CDR3 comprises 12 residues. V was trimmed by 1 base and J by 5 bases, leaving 5 bases between them. CDR1 and CDR2 (germline): SGHNT, YYREEE (reference sequence). In nucleotides, the CDR3 is TGTGCCAGCAGCTTGATGAGAGATACGCAGTATTTT. Translated, it gives CASSLMRDTQYF.

The chain couples TRBV19 to TRBJ1-1; D perhaps matches TRBD1 (5 bases). This CDR3 has 15 amino acids. Germline loops: CDR1 LNHDA, CDR2 SQIVND (reference sequence). V was trimmed by 2 bases and J by 1 base, leaving 11 bases between them. This chain's CDR3 is CASSISVGQNTEAFF. CDR3 in DNA: TGTGCCAGTAGTATATCGGTGGGGCAGAACACTGAAGCTTTCTTT. Full variable domain (rest looked up from reference TRBV19 and TRBJ1-1): DGGITQSPKYLFRKEGQNVTLSCEQNLNHDAMYWYRQDPGQGLRLIYYSQIVNDFQKGDIAEGYSVSREKKESFPLTVTSAQKNPTAFYLCASSISVGQNTEAFFGQGTRLTVV.

This clone was seen a single time. This chain uses TRBV6-5 with TRBJ2-2; a weak D match, TRBD1 (6 bases). V lost 4 bases and J 2 bases, leaving 11 bases between the germline ends. The CDR3 loop spans 15 amino acids. Germline loops: CDR1 MNHEY, CDR2 SVGAGI. CDR3: CASSSLQGNTGELFF. CDR3 DNA sequence: TGTGCCAGCAGTTCCCTACAGGGAAACACCGGGGAGCTGTTTTTT.

This sequence joins TRBV18 and TRBJ2-5, with 10 bases fitting TRBD1. Germline loops: CDR1 KGHSH, CDR2 LQKENI. The V gene end was trimmed by 3 bases and the J gene end by 1 base; junction bases not matched to a gene: 11. The CDR3 loop spans 18 amino acids. CDR3 sequence: CASSPLLGQGGSQETQYF. In DNA, the CDR3 is TGTGCCAGCTCACCTCTTCTTGGACAGGGGGGGAGCCAAGAGACCCAGTACTTC.

The V call is TRBV19, the J call TRBJ2-1, with 7 bases lining up with TRBD2. This CDR3 is 15 amino acids long. With V trimmed by 1 base and J by 2 bases, 2 bases remained unmatched. Germline V gene lookup returns CDR1 LNHDA and CDR2 SQIVND (reference sequence). CDR3 nucleotide sequence: TGTGCCAGTAGTATAGGGCGGGAGACCTACAATGAGCAGTTCTTC. This encodes CASSIGRETYNEQFF.

The CDR3 sequence: CASSTSSGANVLTF. CDR3 in DNA: TGTGCCAGCAGTACCAGCTCTGGGGCCAACGTCCTGACTTTC. The chain recombines TRBV27 with TRBJ2-6, with D hard to call. Per the germline V gene, CDR1 is MNHEY and CDR2 is SMNVEV (reference sequence). The CDR3 is 14 residues long. V lost 5 bases and J lost 0, with 5 bases in between.

The CDR3 sequence: CASETSGSVNEQFF. The DNA of the CDR3 is TGTGCCAGCGAGACTAGCGGGAGTGTAAATGAGCAGTTCTTC. The rearrangement joins TRBV2 to TRBJ2-1, with 12 bases that match TRBD2. This CDR3 is built from 14 residues. Trimming at V came to 8 bases and at J to 7 bases, leaving 6 bases not matched to a gene. Germline V gives CDR1 SNHLY, CDR2 FYNNEI.

This chain links TRBV11-1 with TRBJ2-7; weak D call: TRBD1 (6 bases). The CDR3 totals 16 residues. V was trimmed by 2 bases and J by 6 bases, leaving 20 bases between them. Germline V lookup: CDR1 SGHAT, CDR2 FQDESV (reference sequence). The DNA for the CDR3 is TGTGCCAGCAGCTTAATTGCAGGCCAGGGGATTTCCGAGCAGTACTTC. Translating it yields CASSLIAGQGISEQYF.

V usage is TRBV4-2 and J usage is TRBJ1-3, with 7 bases that match TRBD1. CDR1 and CDR2 from the germline V gene are LGHNA and YNFKEQ. V trimming: 1 base; J trimming: 0 bases; junction bases outside the gene matches: 12. The CDR3 has 19 amino acids. In DNA form, the CDR3 reads TGTGCCAGCAGCCAAGCAGCGGGAGGGGGCGACGGCTCTGGAAACACCATATATTTT. Translated: CASSQAAGGGDGSGNTIYF.

V is TRBV6-5 and J is TRBJ2-5; D call uncertain. The V gene lost 5 bases and the J gene lost 5 bases, with 12 bases spanning the gap. Germline values: CDR1 MNHEY, CDR2 SVGAGI. This CDR3 is 13 amino acids long. DNA of the CDR3: TGTGCCAGCAGTCGAACCTTGGAGGAGACCCAGTACTTC. This codes for CASSRTLEETQYF.

The gene calls are TRBV7-8 and TRBJ1-3; unclear D gene. CDR1 SGHVS and CDR2 FQNEAQ come from the germline V gene. V lost 5 bases and J lost 3, with 11 bases in between. This CDR3 region has 14 residues. DNA of the CDR3: TGTGCCAGCAGCCAGCATGGCGGTGGAAACACCATATATTTT. Translated: CASSQHGGGNTIYF.

This sequence joins TRBV28 and TRBJ1-6, with a possible D match to TRBD1 (5 bases). Germline-derived CDR1 and CDR2 are MDHEN and SYDVKM. The CDR3 contains 15 residues. The V end was cut by 2 bases, the J end by 0 bases, with 5 bases between. CDR3 sequence reads: CASSLDSSYNSPLHF. Here the CDR3 DNA reads TGTGCCAGCAGTTTAGACAGCTCCTATAATTCACCCCTCCACTTT.

The chain carries TRBV10-2 and TRBJ2-7; TRBD1 agrees at 9 bases. The CDR3 has 14 amino acids. Germline V gene sequence: CDR1 WSHSY, CDR2 SAAADI. The ends lost 6 bases at V and 3 bases at J; junction bases unmatched: 6. CDR3 region: CASRPGQGLYEQYF. The CDR3 DNA is TGCGCCAGCAGACCGGGACAGGGCCTCTACGAGCAGTACTTC.

In its sample, this clone was seen a few times. This rearrangement joins TRBV28 to TRBJ1-5, with a tentative D call TRBD1 (6 bases). CDR1 is MDHEN and CDR2 is SYDVKM in the germline V gene. The CDR3 loop spans 16 amino acids. Deletions cut 6 bases from V and 3 bases from J, with 18 bases between. The CDR3 reads CASRGSQGFLNQPQHF. The CDR3, as DNA: TGTGCCAGCAGAGGATCCCAGGGGTTTCTCAATCAGCCCCAGCATTTT.

A note on this clone: The same CDR3 arises from other DNA sequences in this sample as well. This chain connects TRBV6-5 to TRBJ1-1; D might be TRBD1 (5 bases). V shed 3 bases and J shed 5 bases, with 10 bases lying between them. The germline V gene has CDR1 MNHEY and CDR2 SVGAGI. CDR3 length equals 13 residues. The CDR3 bases are TGTGCCAGCAGTTATGGGGGGGGGACTGAAGCTTTCTTT. As protein: CASSYGGGTEAFF.

V usage is TRBV6-6 and J usage is TRBJ1-5; the D gene is possibly TRBD1 (6 bases). The CDR3 loop spans 12 amino acids. V lost 10 bases and J 3 bases, leaving 10 bases between the germline ends. CDR1 and CDR2 (germline): MNHNY, SVGAGI (reference sequence). CDR3 in DNA: TGTGCCATCCAGGGGCCCAATCAGCCCCAGCATTTT. It translates to CAIQGPNQPQHF.